This T cell receptor beta chain was retrieved from a study of OX40 agonist ivuxolimab in advanced cancers. Findings of the study overall: Circulating CD4+ and CD8+ T cells showed clonal expansion by week 6 at 0.1 to 3.0 mg/kg. The mean number of expanded clones was higher in CD8+ T cells than in CD4+. Relatively little clonal expansion, among the lowest observed, appeared in partial responders at 0.1-3.0 mg/kg.

The repertoire was sequenced with immunoSEQ multiplex PCR; TCRdb's copy has only in-frame clones and lacks some. The sample has over 70,000 clones; around nine tenths are singletons. Blood sampling took place at baseline, cycle 4 day 1, and cycle 7 day 1. As regards this clone: Its target is unknown. Other DNA variants within this sample encode the same CDR3.

This clonotype was sampled from an adult with an advanced solid tumor such as melanoma, head and neck, liver or kidney cancer. Sample: CD4+ or CD8+ T cells sorted from blood, taken in a trial of the OX40 agonist ivuxolimab.

The CDR3, as DNA: TGCGCCAGCAGCCAAGAGACTAGCAGACACAATGAGCAGTTCTTC. Protein: CASSQETSRHNEQFF. J is TRBJ2-1 and V is TRBV4-1; 7 bases agree with TRBD2. Trimming took 0 bases from V and 5 from J; bases not matched to a gene: 4. The CDR3 has 15 residues. CDR1 is MGHRA, CDR2 YSYEKL, per germline.